This TCR beta chain is from a study of identical twins. This CDR3 contains 20 residues. Unmatched junction bases numbered 10, after V lost 3 bases and J lost 0 bases. From the 5' RACE reads, TCRdb called clonotypes with MiXCR, one entry per CDR3 protein. The sample yields approximately 630,000 distinct CDR3 sequences, about 7.1% seen once. This clonotype was detected only a few times. The data also belong to a second study, concerning yellow fever vaccine responses in identical twins.

The rearrangement uses TRBV12-3 or TRBV12-4 and TRBJ2-1; 14 positions match TRBD2. Sequenced: PBMCs. The TCR sequence derives from a young woman in good health. The CDR3, as DNA: TGTGCCAGCAGTTTGGGGCGGGGACTAGCGGGAGCCCACTCCTACAATGAGCAGTTCTTC. It is translated as CASSLGRGLAGAHSYNEQFF.